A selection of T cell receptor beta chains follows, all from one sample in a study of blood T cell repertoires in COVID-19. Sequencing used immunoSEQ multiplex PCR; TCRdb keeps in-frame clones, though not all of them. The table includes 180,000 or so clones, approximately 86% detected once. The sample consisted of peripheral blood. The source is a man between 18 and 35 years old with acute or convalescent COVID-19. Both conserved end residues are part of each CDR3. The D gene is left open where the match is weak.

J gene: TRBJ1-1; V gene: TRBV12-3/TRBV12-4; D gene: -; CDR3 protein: CASSFRGYPEAFF
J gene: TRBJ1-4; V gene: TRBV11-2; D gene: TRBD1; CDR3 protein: CASNTITGTANEKLFF
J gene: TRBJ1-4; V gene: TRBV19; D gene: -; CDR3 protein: CASSIPGSGNEKLFF
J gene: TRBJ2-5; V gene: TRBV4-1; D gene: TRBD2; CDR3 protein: CASSQTRRGGQETQYF
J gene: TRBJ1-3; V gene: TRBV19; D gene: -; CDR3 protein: CASRDSLGGNTIYF
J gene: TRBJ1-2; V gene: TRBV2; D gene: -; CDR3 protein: CASRQQGNYGYTF
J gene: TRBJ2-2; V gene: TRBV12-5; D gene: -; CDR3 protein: CASETGTGELFF
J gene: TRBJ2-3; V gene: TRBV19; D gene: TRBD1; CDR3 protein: CASEDRVLSDTQYF
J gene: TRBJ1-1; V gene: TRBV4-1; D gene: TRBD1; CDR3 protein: CASSSWTGMNTEAFF
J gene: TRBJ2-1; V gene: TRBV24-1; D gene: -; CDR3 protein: CATTAANNEQFF
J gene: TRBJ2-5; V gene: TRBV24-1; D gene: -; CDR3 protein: CATSLGGMQETQYF
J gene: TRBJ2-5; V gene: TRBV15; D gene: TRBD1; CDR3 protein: CATRPGQIRETQYF
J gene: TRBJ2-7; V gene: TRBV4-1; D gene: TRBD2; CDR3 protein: CASRAASTSGAHEQYF
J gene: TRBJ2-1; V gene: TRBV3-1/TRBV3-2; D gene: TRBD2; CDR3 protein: CASSQVRLAGLNEQFF
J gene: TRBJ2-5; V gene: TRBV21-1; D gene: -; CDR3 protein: CASPKQVGAQETQYF
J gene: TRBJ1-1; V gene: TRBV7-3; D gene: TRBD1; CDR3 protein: CASSLQGAAEAFF